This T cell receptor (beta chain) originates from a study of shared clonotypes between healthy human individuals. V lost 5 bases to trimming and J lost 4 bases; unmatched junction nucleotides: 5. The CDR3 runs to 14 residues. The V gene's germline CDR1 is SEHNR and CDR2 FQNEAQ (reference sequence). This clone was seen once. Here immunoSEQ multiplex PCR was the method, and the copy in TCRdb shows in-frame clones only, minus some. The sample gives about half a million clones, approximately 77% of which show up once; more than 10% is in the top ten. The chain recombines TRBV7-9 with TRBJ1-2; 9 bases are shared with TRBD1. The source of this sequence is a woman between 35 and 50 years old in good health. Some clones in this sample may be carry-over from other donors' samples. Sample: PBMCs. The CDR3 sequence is CASSLGTGTYGYTF. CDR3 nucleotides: TGTGCCAGCAGCCTAGGGACAGGGACCTATGGCTACACCTTC.